The next 14 T cell receptor beta chains were all read from a single sample in a study of blood T cell repertoires in COVID-19. TCRdb's copy holds only in-frame clones and misses some; the assay was immunoSEQ multiplex PCR. The repertoire holds hundreds of thousands of clones, with around 88% as singletons. Sample: peripheral blood. The origin of the receptors is a woman aged 25 to 39 with COVID-19, enrolled during active disease.

The genes are TRBV6-2 or TRBV6-3 and TRBJ2-2, with TRBD2 identical over 11 bases. Germline V gene sequence: CDR1 MNHEY, CDR2 SVGEGT. The CDR3 is 18 residues long. V gave up 5 bases and J gave up 3 bases; unmatched junction bases: 11. The CDR3 reads CASSVPRLAGFHTGELFF. The CDR3 DNA is TGTGCCAGCAGTGTCCCGAGACTAGCGGGATTTCACACCGGGGAGCTGTTTTTT.

This rearrangement joins TRBV9 to TRBJ1-4; TRBD1 matches 7 bases. This CDR3 contains 15 residues. After removal of 0 bases from V and 2 bases from J, the junction contained 1 base not matched to a gene. CDR1 and CDR2 (germline): SGDLS, YYNGEE. CDR3 sequence (DNA): TGTGCCAGCAGCGTAGGACAGGGCACTAATGAAAAACTGTTTTTT. Protein product: CASSVGQGTNEKLFF.

There are a few counts of this clone. This chain uses TRBV6-2 or TRBV6-3 with TRBJ1-2; D possibly corresponds to TRBD1 (6 bases). Germline CDR1 and CDR2: MNHEY and SVGEGT. Trimming shortened V by 2 bases and J by 10 bases, and 11 bases separated the two germline ends. The CDR3 is made up of 12 amino acids. DNA of the CDR3: TGTGCCAGCAGTTACACGACAGGTTACTACACCTTC. Translated, it gives CASSYTTGYYTF.

The genes are TRBV4-3 and TRBJ2-1; TRBD2 agrees at 7 bases. Germline assignment: CDR1 LGHNA and CDR2 YSLEER. This CDR3 spans 16 amino acids. Trimming took 0 bases from V and 4 from J; bases not matched to a gene: 6. CDR3 region: CASSQELGGSYNEQFF. The CDR3 region has the DNA TGCGCCAGCAGCCAAGAACTTGGCGGGAGTTACAATGAGCAGTTCTTC.

The gene calls are TRBV3-1 (or the pseudogene TRBV3-2) and TRBJ2-7; 12 positions match TRBD1. The germline V gene encodes CDR1 LGHDT and CDR2 YNNKEL (reference sequence). The CDR3 extends over 18 amino acids. Trimming cost V 0 bases and J 2 bases; bases outside gene matches: 8. As DNA, the CDR3 is TGTGCCAGCAGCCAAGATCACCTTAGGGACAGGGGGCCCTACGAGCAGTACGTC. Translating it yields CASSQDHLRDRGPYEQYV.

The chain combines TRBV5-5 with TRBJ1-5, with no clear D. The V gene lost 4 bases and the J gene lost 3 bases, with 8 bases spanning the gap. The CDR3 extends over 13 amino acids. CDR1 and CDR2 (germline): SGHKS, YYEKEE (reference sequence). The CDR3 region is CASSPQVNQPQHF. The DNA of the CDR3 is TGTGCCAGCAGCCCCCAGGTCAATCAGCCCCAGCATTTT.

The chain joins TRBV14 to TRBJ2-3; D not certain. V shed 0 bases and J shed 3 bases, with 7 bases lying between them. Germline loops: CDR1 SGHDN, CDR2 FVKESK. This CDR3 spans 14 amino acids. The CDR3 loop reads CASSQEMRTDTQYF. CDR3 in DNA: TGTGCCAGCAGCCAAGAAATGAGGACAGATACGCAGTATTTT.

The rearrangement joins TRBV27 to TRBJ1-4; weak D call: TRBD1 (5 bases). Deletions cut 2 bases from V and 6 bases from J, with 10 bases between. The CDR3 spans 14 residues. Germline CDR1 MNHEY, CDR2 SMNVEV (reference sequence). This CDR3 is CASSLTGGYEKLFF. The CDR3 DNA reads TGTGCCAGCAGTTTAACCGGGGGTTATGAAAAACTGTTTTTT.

The genes are TRBV10-3 and TRBJ1-1, with D possibly being TRBD1 (6 bases). The CDR3 is 15 residues long. CDR1 is ENHRY, CDR2 SYGVKD, per germline. V lost 0 bases, J lost 2 bases, and 10 bases lay in between. The DNA for the CDR3 is TGTGCCATCAGTGAGTCTACAGGGCGAAACACTGAAGCTTTCTTT. Encoded protein: CAISESTGRNTEAFF.

The chain joins TRBV6-5 to TRBJ2-3; 9 positions agree with TRBD1. With 5 bases clipped from V and 6 bases from J, the junction kept 6 bases outside the gene matches. Looked up from germline, CDR1 is MNHEY and CDR2 is SVGAGI. The CDR3 has 14 residues. Written as DNA, the CDR3 is TGTGCCAGCAGTCGACGGACAGGGGCGGATACGCAGTATTTT. It is translated as CASSRRTGADTQYF.

The chain links TRBV4-3 to TRBJ1-6; TRBD1 matches 9 bases. CDR1 and CDR2 (germline): LGHNA, YSLEER. The CDR3 spans 16 residues. V was clipped by 2 bases and J by 8 bases; unmatched bases: 7. CDR3 region: CASSQNAGTGYSPLHF. CDR3 nucleotides: TGCGCCAGCAGCCAAAATGCCGGGACAGGGTATTCACCCCTCCACTTT.

This chain connects TRBV6-5 to TRBJ2-2; a possible D gene is TRBD2 (5 bases). CDR3 length: 14 residues. The V gene lost 6 bases and the J gene lost 6 bases, with 14 bases spanning the gap. Germline CDR1 is MNHEY and CDR2 is SVGAGI. The CDR3 region has the DNA TGTGCCAGCAGACTAAAAACGGAGGCCGGGGAGCTGTTTTTT. Its translation: CASRLKTEAGELFF.

The gene calls are TRBV6-5 and TRBJ2-7, with TRBD2 identical over 10 bases. V dropped 4 bases and J dropped 2; count of bases not matched to a gene: 5. The CDR3 has 15 residues. CDR1 and CDR2 (germline): MNHEY, SVGAGI. This chain's CDR3 is CASSSLSGGAYEQYF. The CDR3 DNA reads TGTGCCAGCAGTTCCCTGAGCGGGGGGGCCTACGAGCAGTACTTC.

The rearrangement links TRBV6-6 to TRBJ1-5; 8 nucleotides agree with TRBD1. Losses at the gene ends were 5 bases for V and 9 bases for J; bases not matched to a gene: 9. Germline CDR1 and CDR2: MNHNY and SVGAGI (reference sequence). The CDR3 extends over 14 amino acids. The CDR3 DNA reads as TGTGCCAGCAGTACACTGACAGGGGACGGGCCCCAGCATTTT. Translating gives CASSTLTGDGPQHF.